The 25 T cell receptor beta chains listed next were all sequenced from one sample in a study of OX40 agonist ivuxolimab in advanced cancers. The repertoire was sequenced with immunoSEQ multiplex PCR; TCRdb's copy has only in-frame clones and lacks some. The sample contains some 80,000 clones, 70% to 90% of which appear only once. The material sequenced was CD4+ or CD8+ T cells sorted from blood, taken in a trial of the OX40 agonist ivuxolimab. These receptors originate from an adult with an advanced solid tumor such as melanoma, head and neck, liver or kidney cancer.

V usage is TRBV9 and J usage is TRBJ1-3; no definite D call. Germline-derived CDR1 and CDR2 are SGDLS and YYNGEE. V lost 7 bases and J lost 0, with 11 bases in between. The CDR3 contains 14 residues. The CDR3 DNA is TGTGCCAGCCTCGACACATTCTCTGGAAACACCATATATTTT. It codes for CASLDTFSGNTIYF.

The chain has TRBV5-4 and TRBJ2-5; 11 bases fit TRBD1. CDR3 length: 15 residues. V lost 4 bases to trimming and J lost 5 bases; unmatched junction nucleotides: 7. In germline, CDR1 is SGHNT, CDR2 YYREEE (reference sequence). For the CDR3, the DNA is TGTGCCAGCAGCCCCGGACAGGGGGCATGGGAGACCCAGTACTTC. Residues: CASSPGQGAWETQYF.

This clone has a single count. The V and J genes are TRBV28 and TRBJ1-5; 9 bases align to TRBD1. Germline trimming cut 5 bases from V and 0 bases from J; bases unmatched to any gene: 5. The length of the CDR3 is 16 residues. The germline CDR1 and CDR2 sequences are MDHEN and SYDVKM. The CDR3 sequence: CASSPDRGGSNQPQHF. The CDR3 DNA follows: TGTGCCAGCAGTCCGGACAGGGGCGGTAGCAATCAGCCCCAGCATTTT.

V usage is TRBV28 and J usage is TRBJ1-2; D is uncertain. V lost 4 bases to trimming and J lost 2 bases, with 8 bases between them. The CDR3 runs to 13 residues. Germline CDR1 is MDHEN and CDR2 is SYDVKM. The CDR3 reads CASSSVPNYGYTF. The CDR3 DNA is TGTGCCAGCAGTTCGGTCCCAAACTATGGCTACACCTTC.

The V and J genes are TRBV6-5 and TRBJ2-1; 8 bases fit TRBD2. Germline values: CDR1 MNHEY, CDR2 SVGAGI. V shed 0 bases and J 9 bases; nucleotides not matched to a gene: 7. CDR3 length: 15 amino acids. The CDR3, as DNA: TGTGCCAGCAGTTACTCTTCTAGCGGGTCAGGTGAGCAGTTCTTC. As protein: CASSYSSSGSGEQFF.

The V call is TRBV12-5, the J call TRBJ1-3; maybe TRBD1 (5 bases). CDR3 length: 15 residues. V gave up 0 bases and J gave up 2 bases, with 8 bases separating them. Germline V gene data show CDR1 as LGHNT and CDR2 as FRNRAP. The CDR3 loop reads CASGLVGTPGNTIYF. For the CDR3, the DNA is TGTGCTAGTGGTTTGGTCGGGACTCCTGGAAACACCATATATTTT.

The chain uses TRBV29-1 and TRBJ1-5, with 10 nucleotides matching TRBD1. Trimming removed 6 bases from V and 4 bases from J; junction bases left unmatched: 3. This CDR3 spans 13 amino acids. Germline-derived CDR1 and CDR2 are SQVTM and ANQGSEA. The CDR3 coding sequence is TGCAGCGTGGGGGACAGGGGAAATCAGCCCCAGCATTTT. Residues: CSVGDRGNQPQHF.

The chain links TRBV5-6 to TRBJ2-1, with no clear D. Per germline, CDR1 SGHDT and CDR2 YYEEEE. V was cut by 2 bases and J by 6 bases, with 9 bases left in between. This CDR3 has 13 amino acids. The DNA of the CDR3 is TGTGCCAGCAGCTTTTCAAACTTCAATGAGCAGTTCTTC. Residues: CASSFSNFNEQFF.

The CDR3 reads CASSPDQRGYTF. The CDR3, as DNA: TGTGCCAGCTCACCGGACCAGAGGGGCTACACCTTC. J is TRBJ1-2 and V is TRBV18; no reliable D call. CDR1 is KGHSH and CDR2 is LQKENI in the germline V gene. There are 12 residues in the CDR3. Trimming pared 3 bases from V and 8 bases from J, leaving 10 bases between.

This chain connects TRBV6-5 to TRBJ1-1; no clear D gene. The CDR3 has 16 amino acids. V lost 2 bases to trimming and J lost 2 bases, with 15 bases between them. CDR1 MNHEY and CDR2 SVGAGI come from the germline V gene. Here the CDR3 DNA reads TGTGCCAGCAGTTACGCCCCGGGATCCTTCAACACTGAAGCTTTCTTT. Protein: CASSYAPGSFNTEAFF.

The chain links TRBV5-1 to TRBJ2-4; unclear D gene. This CDR3 is 18 amino acids long. The V end was cut by 0 bases, the J end by 0 bases, with 16 bases between. Germline lookup yields CDR1 SGHRS and CDR2 YFSETQ. In DNA, the CDR3 is TGCGCCAGCAGCTTGGGAGTGCTGCCAGACCTAGCCAAAAACATTCAGTACTTC. It codes for CASSLGVLPDLAKNIQYF.

This clone turned up a few times. A read error may account for a junction end that differs from germline. The gene calls are TRBV30 and TRBJ1-1; 7 bases map to TRBD1. The CDR3 is 12 amino acids. Per germline, CDR1 GTSNPN and CDR2 SVGIG (reference sequence). The CDR3 nucleotides read TGTGCCTGGAGTACCTTGACAGGGCACCCTTTTTTT. Amino acid sequence: CAWSTLTGHPFF. The full variable domain, completed using reference TRBV30 and TRBJ1-1, is SQTIHQWPATLVQPVGSPLSLECTVEGTSNPNLYWYRQAAGRGLQLLFYSVGIGQISSEVPQNLSASRPQDRQFILSSKKLLLSDSGFYLCAWSTLTGHPFFGQGTRLTVV.

This chain uses TRBV19 with TRBJ2-1, with unresolved D. Germline assignment: CDR1 LNHDA and CDR2 SQIVND (reference sequence). This CDR3 contains 13 residues. Trimming cost V 2 bases and J 4 bases, with 6 bases left between them. CDR3 region: CASSISGYNEQFF. The CDR3 DNA reads as TGTGCCAGTAGTATATCAGGTTACAATGAGCAGTTCTTC.

Here the CDR3 DNA reads TGCGCCAGCAGCCTTAATGTCGTTCCCTACGAGCAGTACTTC. Its translation is CASSLNVVPYEQYF. The chain employs TRBV5-1 and TRBJ2-7; D gene unclear. This CDR3 has 14 amino acids. Germline V gene data show CDR1 as SGHRS and CDR2 as YFSETQ. With 4 bases removed from V and 2 bases from J, the gap between germline ends came to 13 bases.

Written as DNA, the CDR3 is TGTGCCAGCAGCTTCAACAGGGGCACTGAAGCTTTCTTT. It translates to CASSFNRGTEAFF. This chain links TRBV11-3 with TRBJ1-1, with TRBD1 matching over 7 bases. V was clipped by 3 bases and J by 4 bases; unmatched bases: 2. The CDR3 loop spans 13 amino acids. Germline CDR1 reads SGHNT; CDR2 reads YENEEA.

This clone was detected only once. CDR3 nucleotides: TGTGCCCGAACAGGGGGCCTTGGAAACACCATATATTTT. Its translation: CARTGGLGNTIYF. The gene calls are TRBV30 and TRBJ1-3, with 9 bases that match TRBD1. The CDR3 sequence is 13 residues long. Germline lookup yields CDR1 GTSNPN and CDR2 SVGIG (reference sequence). The V and J ends lost 8 bases and 3 bases, in that order; junction bases with no gene match: 5.

With respect to this clone: Other DNA sequences of this sample code for an identical CDR3. The gene calls are TRBV19 and TRBJ2-1; 8 nucleotides agree with TRBD1. Trimming at V came to 6 bases and at J to 2 bases, leaving 3 bases not matched to a gene. This CDR3 is 14 amino acids long. Looked up from germline, CDR1 is LNHDA and CDR2 is SQIVND (reference sequence). The CDR3 coding sequence is TGTGCCAGTAGCGTACAGGGGGCCTACAATGAGCAGTTCTTC. Encoded protein: CASSVQGAYNEQFF.

This chain uses TRBV5-1 with TRBJ1-4; D is unresolved. The CDR3 loop spans 15 amino acids. CDR1 and CDR2 from the germline V gene are SGHRS and YFSETQ. V lost 4 bases and J lost 7, with 17 bases in between. The CDR3 loop reads CASSLGGLEGEKLFF. Here the CDR3 DNA reads TGCGCCAGCAGCCTCGGAGGGCTAGAAGGTGAAAAACTGTTTTTT.

The gene calls are TRBV6-6 and TRBJ2-5; 7 bases fit TRBD1. The V and J ends lost 2 bases and 5 bases, in that order; junction bases with no gene match: 8. This CDR3 region has 15 residues. Per the germline V gene, CDR1 is MNHNY and CDR2 is SVGAGI (reference sequence). The CDR3 loop is CASSYGHATGETQYF. The DNA of the CDR3 is TGTGCCAGCAGTTACGGACATGCGACAGGGGAGACCCAGTACTTC.

The chain is built from TRBV9 and TRBJ1-3; D gene ambiguous. CDR3 length: 15 amino acids. The germline gives CDR1 SGDLS, CDR2 YYNGEE. The ends were cut back, 4 bases at V and 0 bases at J, with 11 bases in the middle. The CDR3 is CASSRLQVSGNTIYF. As DNA, the CDR3 is TGTGCCAGCAGCCGTTTACAAGTCTCTGGAAACACCATATATTTT.

This rearrangement joins TRBV29-1 to TRBJ1-2; D is perhaps TRBD1 (5 bases). Germline CDR1 is SQVTM and CDR2 is ANQGSEA. The V gene lost 1 base and the J gene lost 2 bases, with 17 bases spanning the gap. The CDR3 runs 16 residues. This CDR3 reads CSVEGNPGPDNYGYTF. For the CDR3, the DNA is TGCAGCGTTGAAGGGAATCCGGGGCCCGACAACTATGGCTACACCTTC.

The chain recombines TRBV18 with TRBJ1-1; a weak D match, TRBD1 (6 bases). V lost 3 bases to trimming and J lost 1 base, with 12 bases between them. Germline values: CDR1 KGHSH, CDR2 LQKENI. This CDR3 has 15 residues. The CDR3 sequence is CASSPNRVGNTEAFF. The CDR3 DNA reads as TGTGCCAGCTCACCGAACAGGGTGGGGAACACTGAAGCTTTCTTT.

V gene TRBV10-3 combines with J gene TRBJ1-2; 9 positions match TRBD1. With V trimmed by 7 bases and J by 7 bases, 10 bases remained unmatched. CDR3 length: 14 amino acids. Germline lookup yields CDR1 ENHRY and CDR2 SYGVKD. This CDR3 reads CAITQGQGIGGYTF. The CDR3 bases are TGTGCCATCACCCAGGGACAGGGTATAGGTGGCTACACCTTC.

This sequence joins TRBV4-2 and TRBJ2-1, with no clear D. This CDR3 has 15 amino acids. CDR1 LGHNA and CDR2 YNFKEQ come from the germline V gene. The V and J ends lost 6 bases and 0 bases respectively, with 12 bases between them. DNA of the CDR3: TGTGCCAGCAGGCTTGACTCAAGCTCCTACAATGAGCAGTTCTTC. Residues: CASRLDSSSYNEQFF.

This clone came up a few times. V and J are TRBV30 and TRBJ1-1; 7 positions agree with TRBD1. The CDR3 has 16 residues. Per germline, CDR1 GTSNPN and CDR2 SVGIG (reference sequence). The junction had 13 bases not matched to a gene; V was cut back by 0 bases and J by 6 bases. In nucleotides, the CDR3 is TGTGCCTGGAGTGTCCCGGGACAGTGGCGAAGCGCTGAAGCTTTCTTT. This translates into CAWSVPGQWRSAEAFF.